This paragraph covers one T cell receptor (beta chain) sequence. This entry is derived from a study of control samples from healthy donors and cancer patients. The germline V gene has CDR1 SGHNT and CDR2 YYREEE (reference sequence). V shed 5 bases and J shed 2 bases, with 3 bases lying between them. The CDR3 length is 11 residues. TCRdb's copy holds only in-frame clones and misses some; the assay was immunoSEQ multiplex PCR. The sample carries fewer than 200,000 clones, around 90% recorded once. Specimen: blood. The clonotype comes from a woman aged 45-65 years in good health. V and J are TRBV5-4 and TRBJ2-3; D is unresolved. CDR3 loop: CASRATDTQYF. The CDR3, as DNA: TGTGCCAGCAGGGCCACAGATACGCAGTATTTT.